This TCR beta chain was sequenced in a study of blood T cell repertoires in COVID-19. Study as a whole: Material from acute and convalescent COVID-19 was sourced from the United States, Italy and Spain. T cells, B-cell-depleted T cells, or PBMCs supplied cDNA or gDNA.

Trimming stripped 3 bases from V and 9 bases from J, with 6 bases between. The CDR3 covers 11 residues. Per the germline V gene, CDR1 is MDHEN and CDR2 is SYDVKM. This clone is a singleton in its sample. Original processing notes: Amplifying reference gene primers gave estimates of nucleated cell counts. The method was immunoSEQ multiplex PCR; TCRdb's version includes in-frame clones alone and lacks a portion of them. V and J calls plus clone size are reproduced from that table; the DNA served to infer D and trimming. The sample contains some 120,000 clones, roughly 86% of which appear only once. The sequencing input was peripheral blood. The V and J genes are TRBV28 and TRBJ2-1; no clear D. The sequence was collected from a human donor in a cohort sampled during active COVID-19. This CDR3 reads CASSFSSEQFF. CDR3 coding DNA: TGTGCCAGCAGTTTTAGTAGTGAGCAGTTCTTC.